The 32 T cell receptor beta chains in this list originate from one sample, sequenced in a study of beta chain features in type 1 diabetes. The authors reverse transcribed all of the isolated RNA, so sequencing captured expressed TCRB transcripts. This table comes from immunoSEQ multiplex PCR, and its TCRdb copy is limited to in-frame clones, with some not included. The sample yields about 360,000 clones, around 12% seen once. What was sequenced was naive CD4+ T cells from blood. All receptors derive from a man between 18 and 35 years old in good health.

CDR3 sequence: CASSPGTGFGSYEQYF. CDR3 coding DNA: TGCGCCAGCAGCCCCGGGACAGGTTTCGGCTCCTACGAGCAGTACTTC. The chain employs TRBV5-1 and TRBJ2-7, with 8 bases aligning to TRBD1. V trimming: 4 bases; J trimming: 0 bases; junction bases outside the gene matches: 9. CDR1 SGHRS and CDR2 YFSETQ come from the germline V gene. This CDR3 is 16 amino acids long. The complete variable domain, with remaining parts taken from reference TRBV5-1 and TRBJ2-7, reads KAGVTQTPRYLIKTRGQQVTLSCSPISGHRSVSWYQQTPGQGLQFLFEYFSETQRNKGNFPGRFSGRQFSNSRSEMNVSTLELGDSALYLCASSPGTGFGSYEQYFGPGTRLTVT.

This clone was picked up a small number of times. This chain joins TRBV5-1 and TRBJ2-7; 7 bases align to TRBD1. The CDR3 is 15 residues long. Germline V gene lookup returns CDR1 SGHRS and CDR2 YFSETQ. The ends lost 4 bases at V and 3 bases at J; junction bases unmatched: 10. CDR3 in DNA: TGCGCCAGCAGCGTAGGGACAGCAGATTTCTACGAGCAGTACTTC. It translates to CASSVGTADFYEQYF.

This clone came up a few times. The chain has TRBV9 and TRBJ2-1, with a possible D match to TRBD2 (6 bases). There are 15 residues in the CDR3. Germline values: CDR1 SGDLS, CDR2 YYNGEE. Trimming pared 0 bases from V and 3 bases from J, leaving 10 bases between. CDR3 residues: CASSVVGRGYNEQFF. Written as DNA, the CDR3 is TGTGCCAGCAGCGTAGTGGGGCGGGGCTACAATGAGCAGTTCTTC.

This clone was seen a handful of times. The chain carries TRBV7-9 and TRBJ1-2; 11 bases are a match to TRBD1. The CDR3 consists of 15 residues. From germline, CDR1 is SEHNR and CDR2 FQNEAQ (reference sequence). With 5 bases clipped from V and 8 bases from J, the junction kept 10 bases outside the gene matches. The CDR3 DNA is TGTGCCAGCAGCCTCGGACAGGGGGCCCAAGGGGGCTACACCTTC. Residues: CASSLGQGAQGGYTF.

This clone showed up just a few times. Other DNA sequences of this sample code for an identical CDR3. The chain combines TRBV6-6 with TRBJ2-5; TRBD1 might be the D (6 bases). The V gene's germline CDR1 is MNHNY and CDR2 SVGAGI (reference sequence). The CDR3 extends over 14 amino acids. Trimming left V 0 bases short and J 1 base short, with 6 bases between. The CDR3 region has the DNA TGTGCCAGCAGTTACTCGACAGGCCAAGAGACCCAGTACTTC. The encoded protein is CASSYSTGQETQYF.

This chain connects TRBV5-4 to TRBJ2-5; 7 nucleotides agree with TRBD1. Per germline, CDR1 SGHNT and CDR2 YYREEE (reference sequence). J gave up 1 base and V 4 bases, and 4 bases lay outside the gene matches. This CDR3 comprises 14 residues. This chain's CDR3 is CASSGDSLQETQYF. The CDR3, as DNA: TGTGCCAGCAGCGGGGACAGCCTCCAAGAGACCCAGTACTTC.

The chain is built from TRBV11-2 and TRBJ2-7; the D is unclear. V shed 1 base and J shed 7 bases, with 11 bases lying between them. The CDR3 has 13 residues. The V gene's germline CDR1 is SGHAT and CDR2 FQNNGV. This CDR3 reads CASSLVGSTEQYF. The DNA of the CDR3 is TGTGCCAGCAGCTTAGTTGGCTCCACAGAGCAGTACTTC.

This clone has a handful of counts. The genes are TRBV18 and TRBJ2-5; 10 bases agree with TRBD1. V lost 3 bases to trimming and J lost 4 bases; unmatched junction nucleotides: 5. The germline V gene has CDR1 KGHSH and CDR2 LQKENI. The CDR3 runs to 15 residues. The CDR3 protein is CASSPGTGDPETQYF. The DNA of the CDR3 is TGTGCCAGCTCACCTGGGACAGGGGACCCAGAGACCCAGTACTTC. The complete variable domain, with remaining parts taken from reference TRBV18 and TRBJ2-5, reads NAGVMQNPRHLVRRRGQEARLRCSPMKGHSHVYWYRQLPEEGLKFMVYLQKENIIDESGMPKERFSAEFPKEGPSILRIQQVVRGDSAAYFCASSPGTGDPETQYFGPGTRLLVL.

There are a few counts of this clone. The sample has other DNA sequences that encode this CDR3 too. The V call is TRBV30, the J call TRBJ1-2, with a possible D match to TRBD1 (6 bases). CDR1 and CDR2 from the germline V gene are GTSNPN and SVGIG (reference sequence). This CDR3 region has 12 residues. Trimming stripped 0 bases from V and 5 bases from J, with 7 bases between. CDR3 DNA sequence: TGTGCCTGGAGTGTAAGGGGGTATGGCTACACCTTC. Protein sequence: CAWSVRGYGYTF.

This clone showed up just a few times. The chain recombines TRBV2 with TRBJ2-7, with D possibly TRBD2 on 5 matching bases. This CDR3 is 13 amino acids long. V dropped 7 bases and J dropped 0 bases, with 10 bases sitting between them. CDR1 and CDR2 (germline): SNHLY, FYNNEI. The CDR3 is CASTGGLSYEQYF. DNA of the CDR3: TGTGCCAGCACCGGCGGACTCTCCTACGAGCAGTACTTC.

The gene calls are TRBV7-6 and TRBJ1-1; TRBD1 aligns across 9 bases. Per the germline V gene, CDR1 is SGHVS and CDR2 is FNYEAQ. Trimming took 4 bases from V and 5 from J; bases not matched to a gene: 2. The CDR3 contains 13 residues. CDR3 bases: TGTGCCAGCAGCTATGGGACAGGGACTGAAGCTTTCTTT. Amino acid sequence: CASSYGTGTEAFF. The full variable domain, completed using reference TRBV7-6 and TRBJ1-1, is GAGVSQSPRYKVTKRGQDVALRCDPISGHVSLYWYRQALGQGPEFLTYFNYEAQQDKSGLPNDRFSAERPEGSISTLTIQRTEQRDSAMYRCASSYGTGTEAFFGQGTRLTVV.

This clone was seen a few times. The V gene is TRBV19, the J gene TRBJ2-2; 9 bases align to TRBD2. Trimming took 6 bases from V and 1 from J; bases not matched to a gene: 3. The germline gives CDR1 LNHDA, CDR2 SQIVND (reference sequence). The CDR3 has 15 amino acids. The CDR3, as DNA: TGTGCCAGTAGGAAGACTAGCGGGAACACCGGGGAGCTGTTTTTT. Its translation: CASRKTSGNTGELFF.

The genes are TRBV4-3 and TRBJ2-1; D is possibly TRBD2 (5 bases). V was trimmed by 3 bases and J by 10 bases, leaving 13 bases between them. The CDR3 is 13 amino acids. Looked up from germline, CDR1 is LGHNA and CDR2 is YSLEER. The CDR3 reads CASSQELRGEQFF. The DNA of the CDR3 is TGCGCCAGCAGCCAGGAACTGCGAGGGGAGCAGTTCTTC.

The chain joins TRBV19 to TRBJ1-2; 9 bases line up with TRBD1. Germline V gives CDR1 LNHDA, CDR2 SQIVND (reference sequence). Unmatched junction bases numbered 3, after V lost 5 bases and J lost 2 bases. The CDR3 is 14 residues long. CDR3 residues: CASSRQGGNYGYTF. CDR3 DNA: TGTGCCAGTAGTCGACAGGGGGGAAACTATGGCTACACCTTC.

J is TRBJ2-3 and V is TRBV29-1; 8 bases align to TRBD1. In germline, CDR1 is SQVTM, CDR2 ANQGSEA. Germline trimming cut 7 bases from V and 6 bases from J; bases unmatched to any gene: 12. The CDR3 runs to 14 residues. CDR3 DNA: TGCAGCGCCACCCGGGACAGGTTACGCGATACGCAGTATTTT. As protein: CSATRDRLRDTQYF.

This clone has just a few counts. The V gene is TRBV5-4, the J gene TRBJ1-6, with 8 bases that match TRBD1. The V and J ends lost 4 bases and 5 bases, in that order; junction bases with no gene match: 8. The CDR3 extends over 16 amino acids. Germline V gene lookup returns CDR1 SGHNT and CDR2 YYREEE (reference sequence). The CDR3 loop is CASSATYRGDNSPLHF. CDR3 in DNA: TGTGCCAGCAGCGCTACCTACAGGGGGGATAATTCACCCCTCCACTTT.

The chain recombines TRBV7-2 with TRBJ2-5, with a weak D call TRBD2 (7 bases). The CDR3 is made up of 16 amino acids. V was clipped by 4 bases and J by 5 bases, with 20 bases between them. The germline gives CDR1 SGHTA, CDR2 FQGNSA. The CDR3 loop reads CASSYRGDRRGETQYF. In nucleotides, the CDR3 is TGTGCCAGCAGCTACCGGGGGGACCGGAGGGGGGAGACCCAGTACTTC. Drawing the rest from reference TRBV7-2 and TRBJ2-5, the complete variable domain is GAGVSQSPSNKVTEKGKDVELRCDPISGHTALYWYRQSLGQGLEFLIYFQGNSAPDKSGLPSDRFSAERTGGSVSTLTIQRTQQEDSAVYLCASSYRGDRRGETQYFGPGTRLLVL.

This chain's CDR3 is CASSQPTSGRSYEQYF. As DNA, the CDR3 is TGTGCCAGCAGCCAACCTACTAGCGGGAGGTCCTACGAGCAGTACTTC. This sequence joins TRBV4-2 and TRBJ2-7; 12 bases map to TRBD2. This CDR3 has 16 amino acids. V shed 2 bases and J 1 base; nucleotides not matched to a gene: 3. Germline values: CDR1 LGHNA, CDR2 YNFKEQ.

This clone occurred a few times. This sequence joins TRBV9 and TRBJ2-5, with 9 bases lining up with TRBD1. CDR1 and CDR2 from the germline V gene are SGDLS and YYNGEE. After removal of 1 base from V and 1 base from J, the junction contained 5 bases not matched to a gene. The CDR3 runs 16 residues. In nucleotides, the CDR3 is TGTGCCAGCAGCGTAACGACAGGGGGAGGCCAAGAGACCCAGTACTTC. Amino acids: CASSVTTGGGQETQYF.

This clone was found a few times. This chain uses TRBV7-2 with TRBJ2-5, with a possible D match to TRBD2 (7 bases). CDR3 size: 16 residues. Germline V lookup: CDR1 SGHTA, CDR2 FQGNSA. Trimming removed 5 bases at V and 7 bases at J, with 23 bases between. The CDR3 DNA sequence: TGTGCCAGCAGCACCCGAAGGGGGGGGGCCGTCGGGACCCAGTACTTC. Encoded protein: CASSTRRGGAVGTQYF.

The rearrangement uses TRBV29-1 and TRBJ2-1; D is unclear. CDR3 length: 10 amino acids. CDR1 is SQVTM, CDR2 ANQGSEA, per germline. Trimming shortened V by 7 bases and J by 9 bases, and 10 bases separated the two germline ends. CDR3 loop: CSAARGEQFF. For the CDR3, the DNA is TGCAGCGCCGCTCGCGGTGAGCAGTTCTTC.

The gene calls are TRBV13 and TRBJ2-7; tentatively, D is TRBD2 (7 bases). This CDR3 spans 16 amino acids. V was clipped by 5 bases and J by 3 bases, with 20 bases between them. Germline assignment: CDR1 PRHDT and CDR2 FYEKMQ (reference sequence). The CDR3 nucleotides are TGTGCCAGCAGCCCGTCTTCGAGGGGGGGTTTCTACGAGCAGTACTTC. It yields the protein CASSPSSRGGFYEQYF.

The rearrangement joins TRBV4-2 to TRBJ2-7, with TRBD1 matching over 7 bases. The CDR3 loop spans 16 amino acids. CDR1 is LGHNA and CDR2 is YNFKEQ in the germline V gene. Trimming at V came to 1 base and at J to 0 bases, leaving 6 bases not matched to a gene. The CDR3 region is CASSQGHGTVSYEQYF. The CDR3 DNA follows: TGTGCCAGCAGCCAAGGGCATGGGACAGTCTCCTACGAGCAGTACTTC.

This sequence joins TRBV9 and TRBJ2-2, with 7 positions matching TRBD1. The CDR3 is 16 residues long. Trimming at V came to 0 bases and at J to 7 bases, leaving 9 bases not matched to a gene. The germline CDR1 and CDR2 sequences are SGDLS and YYNGEE. CDR3 sequence: CASSVATGSVDGELFF. The CDR3, as DNA: TGTGCCAGCAGCGTAGCGACAGGGTCGGTTGACGGGGAGCTGTTTTTT.

The V gene is TRBV5-4, the J gene TRBJ2-3; 8 bases map to TRBD2. From germline, CDR1 is SGHNT and CDR2 YYREEE (reference sequence). J gave up 3 bases and V 0 bases, and 6 bases lay outside the gene matches. The CDR3 totals 16 residues. The CDR3 sequence is CASSLVRGGRTDTQYF. CDR3 sequence (DNA): TGTGCCAGCAGCTTGGTTCGGGGGGGCCGGACAGATACGCAGTATTTT. Full variable domain (missing parts from reference TRBV5-4 and TRBJ2-3): ETGVTQSPTHLIKTRGQQVTLRCSSQSGHNTVSWYQQALGQGPQFIFQYYREEENGRGNFPPRFSGLQFPNYSSELNVNALELDDSALYLCASSLVRGGRTDTQYFGPGTRLTVL.

The V gene is TRBV5-6, the J gene TRBJ2-5, with D possibly matching TRBD2 (6 bases). The CDR3 covers 14 residues. Deletions cut 4 bases from V and 5 bases from J, with 15 bases between. CDR1 and CDR2 (germline): SGHDT, YYEEEE. Here the CDR3 reads CASSRRLGGETQYF. CDR3 bases: TGTGCCAGCAGCCGAAGACTAGGAGGGGAGACCCAGTACTTC. Using reference TRBV5-6 and TRBJ2-5 for the parts outside the CDR3, the full variable domain is DAGVTQSPTHLIKTRGQQVTLRCSPKSGHDTVSWYQQALGQGPQFIFQYYEEEERQRGNFPDRFSGHQFPNYSSELNVNALLLGDSALYLCASSRRLGGETQYFGPGTRLLVL.

The rearrangement joins TRBV29-1 to TRBJ1-5, with 7 bases lining up with TRBD1. Germline assignment: CDR1 SQVTM and CDR2 ANQGSEA. CDR3 length: 12 residues. V dropped 4 bases and J dropped 5; count of bases not matched to a gene: 2. CDR3 in amino acids: CSVGDSYQPQHF. CDR3 nucleotide sequence: TGCAGCGTTGGGGACAGTTATCAGCCCCAGCATTTT. Full variable domain (rest looked up from reference TRBV29-1 and TRBJ1-5): SAVISQKPSRDICQRGTSLTIQCQVDSQVTMMFWYRQQPGQSLTLIATANQGSEATYESGFVIDKFPISRPNLTFSTLTVSNMSPEDSSIYLCSVGDSYQPQHFGDGTRLSIL.

This clone has more than one count but fewer than ten. The V call is TRBV30, the J call TRBJ1-5; the match to TRBD1 covers 9 bases. The CDR3 is 15 residues long. With 2 bases clipped from V and 3 bases from J, the junction kept 5 bases outside the gene matches. The germline gives CDR1 GTSNPN, CDR2 SVGIG (reference sequence). The CDR3 spells CAWSTGQGLNQPQHF. In DNA form, the CDR3 reads TGTGCCTGGAGTACGGGACAGGGCCTCAATCAGCCCCAGCATTTT.

This clone showed up just a few times. V is TRBV2 and J is TRBJ2-2; no definite D call. V lost 3 bases and J 5 bases, leaving 16 bases between the germline ends. Germline CDR1 reads SNHLY; CDR2 reads FYNNEI. The CDR3 has 16 residues. As DNA, the CDR3 is TGTGCCAGCAGTGAGCGGCGACTCGAGAATACCGGGGAGCTGTTTTTT. Protein product: CASSERRLENTGELFF.

The chain employs TRBV28 and TRBJ2-3; D remains unclear. This CDR3 comprises 11 residues. Trimming removed 2 bases at V and 6 bases at J, with 3 bases between. Germline V CDR1 and CDR2: MDHEN, SYDVKM. CDR3: CASSLLDTQYF. The CDR3, as DNA: TGTGCCAGCAGTTTACTCGATACGCAGTATTTT.

This clone was picked up a small number of times. This sequence joins TRBV4-1 and TRBJ2-4; D remains ambiguous. Germline V gives CDR1 MGHRA, CDR2 YSYEKL. CDR3 length: 14 residues. The V gene lost 1 base and the J gene lost 0 bases, with 4 bases spanning the gap. The CDR3 region has the DNA TGCGCCAGCAGCCAAGCGTTAGCCAAAAACATTCAGTACTTC. Encoded protein: CASSQALAKNIQYF.

This chain connects TRBV18 to TRBJ2-2, with TRBD1 identical over 7 bases. The V segment lost 8 bases and the J segment 0 bases; nucleotides outside the gene matches: 3. Germline lookup yields CDR1 KGHSH and CDR2 LQKENI. The CDR3 has 14 amino acids. As DNA, the CDR3 is TGTGCCAGCCGAGGACAGGCGAACACCGGGGAGCTGTTTTTT. Translation: CASRGQANTGELFF.